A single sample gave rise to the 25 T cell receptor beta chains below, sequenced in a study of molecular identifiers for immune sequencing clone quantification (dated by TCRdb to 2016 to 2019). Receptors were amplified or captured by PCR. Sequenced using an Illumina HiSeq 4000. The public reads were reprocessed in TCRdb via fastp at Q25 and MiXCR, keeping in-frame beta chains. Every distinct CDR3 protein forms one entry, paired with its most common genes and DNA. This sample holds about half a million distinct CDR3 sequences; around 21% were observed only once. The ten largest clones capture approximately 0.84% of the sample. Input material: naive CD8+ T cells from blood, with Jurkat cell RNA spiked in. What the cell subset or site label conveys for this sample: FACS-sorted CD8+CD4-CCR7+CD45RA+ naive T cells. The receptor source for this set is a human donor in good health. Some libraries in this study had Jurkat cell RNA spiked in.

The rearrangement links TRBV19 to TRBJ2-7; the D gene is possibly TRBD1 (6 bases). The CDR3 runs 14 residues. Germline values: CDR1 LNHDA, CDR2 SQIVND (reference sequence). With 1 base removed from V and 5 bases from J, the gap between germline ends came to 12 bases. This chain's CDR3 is CASSIGGGSNEQYF. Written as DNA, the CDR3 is TGTGCCAGTAGTATAGGAGGGGGAAGCAACGAGCAGTACTTC.

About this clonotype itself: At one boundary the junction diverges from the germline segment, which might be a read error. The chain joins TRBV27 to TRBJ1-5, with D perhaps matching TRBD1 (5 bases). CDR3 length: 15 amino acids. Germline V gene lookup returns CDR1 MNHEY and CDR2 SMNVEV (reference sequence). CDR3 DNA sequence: TGTGCCAGCAGTTTAGTTCAGGGAAGCAGTCAGCCCCAGCATTTT. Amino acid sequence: CASSLVQGSSQPQHF.

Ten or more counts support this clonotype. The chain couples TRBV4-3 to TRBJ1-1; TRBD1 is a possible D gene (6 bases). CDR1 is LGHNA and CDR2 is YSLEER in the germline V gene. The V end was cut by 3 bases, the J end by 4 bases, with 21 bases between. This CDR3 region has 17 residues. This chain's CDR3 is CASSQAHTGTMITEAFF. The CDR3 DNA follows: TGCGCCAGCAGCCAGGCTCATACAGGGACTATGATCACTGAAGCTTTCTTT.

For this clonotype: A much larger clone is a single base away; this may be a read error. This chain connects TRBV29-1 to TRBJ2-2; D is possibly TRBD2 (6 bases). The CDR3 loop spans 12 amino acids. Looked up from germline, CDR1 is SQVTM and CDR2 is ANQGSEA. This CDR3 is CSVLWGTGGLFF. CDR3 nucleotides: TGCAGCGTACTTTGGGGAACCGGGGGGCTGTTTTTT.

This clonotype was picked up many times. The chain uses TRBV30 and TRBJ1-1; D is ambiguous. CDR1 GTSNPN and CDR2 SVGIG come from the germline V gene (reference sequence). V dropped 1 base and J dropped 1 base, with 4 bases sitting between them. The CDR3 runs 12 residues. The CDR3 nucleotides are TGTGCCTGGAGTGCGGGGAACACTGAAGCTTTCTTT. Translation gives CAWSAGNTEAFF. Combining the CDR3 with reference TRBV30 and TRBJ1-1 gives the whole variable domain SQTIHQWPATLVQPVGSPLSLECTVEGTSNPNLYWYRQAAGRGLQLLFYSVGIGQISSEVPQNLSASRPQDRQFILSSKKLLLSDSGFYLCAWSAGNTEAFFGQGTRLTVV.

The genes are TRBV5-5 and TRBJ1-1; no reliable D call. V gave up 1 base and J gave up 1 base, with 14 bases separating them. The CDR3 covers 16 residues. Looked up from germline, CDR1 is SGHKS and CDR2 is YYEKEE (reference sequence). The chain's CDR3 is CASSLNPMLQNTEAFF. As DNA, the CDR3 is TGTGCCAGCAGCTTGAACCCGATGCTACAGAACACTGAAGCTTTCTTT.

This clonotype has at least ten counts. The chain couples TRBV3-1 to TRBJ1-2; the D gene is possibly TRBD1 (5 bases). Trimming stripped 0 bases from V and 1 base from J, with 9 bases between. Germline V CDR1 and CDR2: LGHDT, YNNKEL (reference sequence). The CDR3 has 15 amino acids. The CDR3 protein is CASSQEGEYNYGYTF. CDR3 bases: TGTGCCAGCAGCCAAGAGGGGGAATATAACTATGGCTACACCTTC.

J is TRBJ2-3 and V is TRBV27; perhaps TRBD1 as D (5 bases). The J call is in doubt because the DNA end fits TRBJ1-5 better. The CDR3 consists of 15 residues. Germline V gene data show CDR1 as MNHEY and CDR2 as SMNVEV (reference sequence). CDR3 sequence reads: CASSLRAGGVDTQHF. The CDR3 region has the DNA TGTGCCAGCAGTTTAAGAGCGGGGGGGGTCGATACGCAGCATTTT.

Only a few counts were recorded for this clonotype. CDR3 protein: CASRDSTSYEQYF. The CDR3 DNA sequence: TGTGCCAGTCGGGACAGCACCTCCTACGAGCAGTACTTC. V and J are TRBV19 and TRBJ2-7; 7 bases line up with TRBD1. The CDR3 runs to 13 residues. The V and J ends lost 8 bases and 0 bases, in that order; junction bases with no gene match: 4. Germline CDR1 LNHDA, CDR2 SQIVND (reference sequence).

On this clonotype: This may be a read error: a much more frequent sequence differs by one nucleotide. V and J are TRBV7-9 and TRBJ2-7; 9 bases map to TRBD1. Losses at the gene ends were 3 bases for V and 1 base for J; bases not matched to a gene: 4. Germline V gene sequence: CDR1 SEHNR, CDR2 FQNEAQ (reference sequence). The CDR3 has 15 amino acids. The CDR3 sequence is CASSFRDRDSYEQYF. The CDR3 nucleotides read TGTGCCAGCAGCTTCCGGGACAGGGATTCCTACGAGCAGTACTTC. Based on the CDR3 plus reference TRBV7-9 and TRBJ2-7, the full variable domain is DTGVSQNPRHKITKRGQNVTFRCDPISEHNRLYWYRQTLGQGPEFLTYFQNEAQLEKSRLLSDRFSAERPKGSFSTLEIQRTEQGDSAMYLCASSFRDRDSYEQYFGPGTRLTVT.

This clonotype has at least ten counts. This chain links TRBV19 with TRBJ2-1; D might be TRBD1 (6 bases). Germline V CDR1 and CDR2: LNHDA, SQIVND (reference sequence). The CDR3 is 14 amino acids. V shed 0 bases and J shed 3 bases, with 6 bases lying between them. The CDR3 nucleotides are TGTGCCAGTAGTATAGAGGACAGCTACAATGAGCAGTTCTTC. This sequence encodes CASSIEDSYNEQFF.

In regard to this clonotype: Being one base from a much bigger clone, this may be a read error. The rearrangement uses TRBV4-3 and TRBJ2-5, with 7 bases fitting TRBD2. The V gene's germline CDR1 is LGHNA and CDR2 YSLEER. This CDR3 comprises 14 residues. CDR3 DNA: TGCGCCAGCAGCCACAGACTAGCCAAAGAGACCCAGTGCTTC. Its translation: CASSHRLAKETQCF.

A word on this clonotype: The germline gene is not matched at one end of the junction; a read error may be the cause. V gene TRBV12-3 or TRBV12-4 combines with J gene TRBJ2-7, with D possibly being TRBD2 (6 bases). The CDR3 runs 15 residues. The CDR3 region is CASSLGAGLSCEQYF. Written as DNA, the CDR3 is TGTGCCAGCAGCTTAGGGGCGGGACTCTCCTGCGAGCAGTACTTC.

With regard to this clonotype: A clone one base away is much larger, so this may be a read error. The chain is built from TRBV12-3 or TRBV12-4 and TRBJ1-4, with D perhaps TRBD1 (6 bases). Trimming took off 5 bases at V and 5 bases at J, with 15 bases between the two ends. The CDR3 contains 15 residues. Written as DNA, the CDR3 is TGTGCCAGCAGTCCCGGACGGGGGGCAAATGAAAAACTGTTTTTT. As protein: CASSPGRGANEKLFF.

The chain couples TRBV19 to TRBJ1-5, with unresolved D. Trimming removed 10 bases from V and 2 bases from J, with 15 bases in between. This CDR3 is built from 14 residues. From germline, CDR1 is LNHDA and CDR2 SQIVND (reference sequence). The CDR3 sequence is CATIPRAGNQPQHF. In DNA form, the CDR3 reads TGTGCCACCATACCACGGGCTGGCAATCAGCCCCAGCATTTT. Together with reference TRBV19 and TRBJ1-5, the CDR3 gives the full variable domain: DGGITQSPKYLFRKEGQNVTLSCEQNLNHDAMYWYRQDPGQGLRLIYYSQIVNDFQKGDIAEGYSVSREKKESFPLTVTSAQKNPTAFYLCATIPRAGNQPQHFGDGTRLSIL.

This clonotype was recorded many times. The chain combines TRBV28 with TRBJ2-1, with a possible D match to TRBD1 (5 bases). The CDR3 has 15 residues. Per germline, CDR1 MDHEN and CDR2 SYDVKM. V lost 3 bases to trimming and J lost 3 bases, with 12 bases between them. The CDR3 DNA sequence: TGTGCCAGCAGTTTTCCAGGGTCCTACTACAATGAGCAGTTCTTC. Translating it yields CASSFPGSYYNEQFF.

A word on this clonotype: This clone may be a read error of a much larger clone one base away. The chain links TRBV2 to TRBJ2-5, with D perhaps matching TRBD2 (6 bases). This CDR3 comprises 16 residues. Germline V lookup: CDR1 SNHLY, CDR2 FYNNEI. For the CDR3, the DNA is TGTGCCAGCAGTGAAGCCGCGGGAAGGTCTCAAGGGACCCAGTACTTC. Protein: CASSEAAGRSQGTQYF.

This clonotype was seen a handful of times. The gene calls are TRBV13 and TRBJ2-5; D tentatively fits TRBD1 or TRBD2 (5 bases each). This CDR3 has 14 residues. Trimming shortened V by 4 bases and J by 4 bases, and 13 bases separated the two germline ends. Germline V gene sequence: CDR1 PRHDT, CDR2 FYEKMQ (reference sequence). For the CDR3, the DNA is TGTGCCAGCAGCTCTCGGGGACCCCCAGAGACCCAGTACTTC. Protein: CASSSRGPPETQYF.

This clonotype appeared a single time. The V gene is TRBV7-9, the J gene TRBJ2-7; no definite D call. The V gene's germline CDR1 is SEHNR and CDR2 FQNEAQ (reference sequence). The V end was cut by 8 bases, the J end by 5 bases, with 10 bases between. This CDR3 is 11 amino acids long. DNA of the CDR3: TGTGCCAGCCGCGACCGGGACGAGCAGTACTTC. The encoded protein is CASRDRDEQYF.

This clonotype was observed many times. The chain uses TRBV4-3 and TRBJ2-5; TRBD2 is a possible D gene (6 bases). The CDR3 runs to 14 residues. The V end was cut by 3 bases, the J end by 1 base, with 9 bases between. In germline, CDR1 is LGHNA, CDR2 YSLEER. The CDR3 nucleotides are TGCGCCAGCAGCCAGGGACTGGGCCAAGAGACCCAGTACTTC. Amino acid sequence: CASSQGLGQETQYF.

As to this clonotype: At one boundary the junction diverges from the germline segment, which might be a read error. CDR3 in DNA: TGCGCCAGCAGCCAAGCCGGGGCCTACAATGAGCGGTTCTTC. As protein: CASSQAGAYNERFF. V is TRBV4-3 and J is TRBJ2-1; perhaps D is TRBD1 or TRBD2 (5 bases each). Germline CDR1 is LGHNA and CDR2 is YSLEER. The CDR3 is 14 residues long.

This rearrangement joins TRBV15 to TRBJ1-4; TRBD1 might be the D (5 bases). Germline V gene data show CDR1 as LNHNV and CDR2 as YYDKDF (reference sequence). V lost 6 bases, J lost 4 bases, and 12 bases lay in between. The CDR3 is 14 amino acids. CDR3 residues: CATSPEGFNEKLFF. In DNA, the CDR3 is TGTGCCACCAGTCCCGAGGGGTTTAATGAAAAACTGTTTTTT.

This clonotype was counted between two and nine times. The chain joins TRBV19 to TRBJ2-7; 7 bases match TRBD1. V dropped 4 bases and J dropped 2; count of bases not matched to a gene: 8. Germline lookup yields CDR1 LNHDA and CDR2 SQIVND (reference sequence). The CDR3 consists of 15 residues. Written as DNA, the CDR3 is TGTGCCAGTAGTACTTCCCACGGGACAGCCTACGAGCAGTACTTC. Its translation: CASSTSHGTAYEQYF.

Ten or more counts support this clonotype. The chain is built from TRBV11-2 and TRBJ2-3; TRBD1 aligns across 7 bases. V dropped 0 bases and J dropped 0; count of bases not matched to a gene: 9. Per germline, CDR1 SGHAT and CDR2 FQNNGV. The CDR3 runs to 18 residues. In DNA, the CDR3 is TGTGCCAGCAGCTTAGAACAGGGGCCGTTGTTCAGCACAGATACGCAGTATTTT. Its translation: CASSLEQGPLFSTDTQYF.

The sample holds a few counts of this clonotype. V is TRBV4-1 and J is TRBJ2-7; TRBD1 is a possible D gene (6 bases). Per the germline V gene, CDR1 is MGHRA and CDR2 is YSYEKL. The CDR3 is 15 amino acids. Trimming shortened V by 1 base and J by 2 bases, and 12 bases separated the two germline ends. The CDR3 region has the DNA TGCGCCAGCAGCCAAGGGCTAGAGGGGGCCTACGAGCAGTACTTC. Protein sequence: CASSQGLEGAYEQYF.